A single T cell receptor beta chain is shown here with its context. The data belong to a study of blood T cell repertoires in COVID-19. Clones were read by immunoSEQ multiplex PCR, and TCRdb kept only the in-frame ones, dropping some. The sample includes some 200,000 clones, about nine tenths of them seen just once. The source of this sequence is a man of 80 years or more with acute or convalescent COVID-19. The sequencing sample was made of peripheral blood.

The CDR3 is CASSLAGAGYEQYF. The DNA of the CDR3 is TGCGCCAGCAGCTTGGCAGGGGCAGGCTACGAGCAGTACTTC. The V and J genes are TRBV5-1 and TRBJ2-7, with a possible D match to TRBD1 (6 bases). This CDR3 spans 14 amino acids. The V end was cut by 0 bases, the J end by 3 bases, with 10 bases between. CDR1 and CDR2 from the germline V gene are SGHRS and YFSETQ.